This T cell receptor beta chain derives from a study of T cells in localized non-small cell lung cancer. Findings of the study overall: A single tumor region was sequenced, leaving heterogeneity possible. Of the top 100 tumor clones, median roughly 60 were in adjacent lung, over 25 among its top 100. Uninvolved adjacent lung showed peak T cell clonality, exceeding tumor.

This clone is medium-sized by share. Its target is unknown. This CDR3 contains 15 residues. Trimming pared 5 bases from V and 0 bases from J, leaving 13 bases between. CDR1 and CDR2 (germline): SGHNT, YENEEA. TCRdb's copy holds only in-frame clones and misses some; the assay was immunoSEQ multiplex PCR. The sample includes over 6,000 clones, around 16% seen only once; the top ten take about 5%. This specimen was normal lung tissue next to the tumor, taken before any cancer treatment. This sequence joins TRBV11-3 and TRBJ1-1; D gene uncertain. The sequence derives from a male donor aged 60 or over with stage II squamous cell lung carcinoma. CDR3 coding DNA: TGTGCCAGCAGCGAAATACGGAAGATGAACACTGAAGCTTTCTTT. Encoded protein: CASSEIRKMNTEAFF.